This is a list of T cell receptor beta chains from one sample in a study of blood T cell repertoires in COVID-19. Sequencing was performed with immunoSEQ multiplex PCR; in TCRdb, only in-frame clones are kept and a portion is missing. Of 13,000 or so clones listed, 60% to 80% were seen once; the top ten hold around a third. Sequenced material: peripheral blood. These TCRs come from a human donor in a cohort sampled during active COVID-19. Both conserved end residues are part of each CDR3. D genes are given only for firm matches. Clone size is stated in some rows and not others, as once, few, many or a class when expanded.

TRBD1 TRBJ1-2 . TRBV6-5 CASSYSGQGVAYTF TGTGCCAGCAGTTACTCTGGACAGGGGGTGGCCTACACCTTC
TRBD2 TRBJ2-2 . TRBV9 CASSARMWTSGGNTGELFF TGTGCCAGCAGCGCGAGAATGTGGACTAGCGGGGGGAACACCGGGGAGCTGTTTTTT
. TRBJ2-3 once TRBV19 CASSAMTGALTDTQYF TGTGCCAGTAGTGCTATGACTGGGGCACTCACAGATACGCAGTATTTT
. TRBJ1-1 . TRBV6-5 CASRWTIAEAFF TGTGCCAGCAGATGGACTATAGCCGAAGCTTTCTTT
. TRBJ1-4 . TRBV7-9 CASSFDRSSTIF TGTGCCAGCAGCTTTGACAGGAGCTCAACGATTTTT
. TRBJ2-1 . TRBV19 CASSIQGSNEQFF TGTGCCAGTAGTATACAAGGGAGCAATGAGCAGTTCTTC
. TRBJ2-5 . TRBV11-2 CASSKNLATTETQYF TGTGCCAGCAGCAAAAACCTGGCGACTACGGAGACCCAGTACTTC
TRBD1 TRBJ1-5 . TRBV19 CASSQGDRTNQPQHF TGTGCCAGTAGCCAAGGGGACAGAACAAATCAGCCCCAGCATTTT
TRBD1 TRBJ1-4 . TRBV28 CASSLSQGAANEKLFF TGTGCCAGCAGTTTATCTCAGGGGGCAGCTAATGAAAAACTGTTTTTT
TRBD1 TRBJ2-2 . TRBV5-1 CASSLAPGGANTGELFF TGCGCCAGCAGCTTAGCCCCAGGGGGCGCGAACACCGGGGAGCTGTTTTTT
. TRBJ1-1 . TRBV28 CASRPGVTEAFF TGTGCCAGCAGACCAGGGGTCACTGAAGCTTTCTTT
. TRBJ2-1 . TRBV12-3/TRBV12-4 CASSLEGGTGFF TGTGCCAGCAGTTTAGAGGGGGGGACGGGGTTCTTC
. TRBJ1-4 . TRBV6-5 CASSYITNEKLFF TGTGCCAGCAGTTATATTACTAATGAAAAACTGTTTTTT
TRBD1 TRBJ2-2 . TRBV11-3 CASSLATGANTGELFF TGTGCCAGCAGCTTAGCGACAGGGGCGAACACCGGGGAGCTGTTTTTT
. TRBJ1-5 . TRBV7-2 CASSLLGGGLNQPQHF TGTGCCAGCAGTCTATTAGGGGGGGGCCTCAATCAGCCCCAGCATTTT
TRBD2 TRBJ2-1 . TRBV4-1 CASSQETSGYYNEQFF TGCGCCAGCAGCCAAGAGACTAGCGGGTACTACAATGAGCAGTTCTTC
. TRBJ1-1 few TRBV27 CASIGQMNTEAFF TGTGCCAGCATCGGACAAATGAACACTGAAGCTTTCTTT
TRBD1 TRBJ1-1 . TRBV5-1 CASSPHGTATEAFF TGCGCCAGCAGCCCCCATGGGACAGCTACTGAAGCTTTCTTT
. TRBJ1-2 . TRBV7-2 CASSPQADTRGYTF TGTGCCAGCAGCCCCCAGGCGGACACCCGGGGCTACACCTTC
TRBD1 TRBJ1-6 . TRBV11-2 CASSLGGTVRNSPLHF TGTGCCAGCAGCTTAGGAGGGACAGTAAGAAATTCACCCCTCCACTTT
TRBD2 TRBJ2-1 . TRBV7-8 CASSSSGLAGVNEQFF TGTGCCAGCAGCTCTTCCGGGCTAGCGGGGGTCAATGAGCAGTTCTTC
TRBD1 TRBJ1-5 . TRBV3-1/TRBV3-2 CASSQTGGGNQPQHF TGTGCCAGCAGCCAAACAGGGGGGGGGAATCAGCCCCAGCATTTT
. TRBJ1-1 few TRBV18 CASSPGAMNTEAFF TGTGCCAGCTCACCGGGGGCCATGAACACTGAAGCTTTCTTT
. TRBJ2-3 once TRBV15 CATRDTGGATDTQYF TGTGCCACCAGGGATACAGGGGGGGCCACAGATACGCAGTATTTT
TRBD2 TRBJ2-5 . TRBV12-3/TRBV12-4 CASSSGLDGTQYF TGTGCCAGCAGTTCGGGACTAGATGGGACCCAGTACTTC
TRBD1 TRBJ2-6 . TRBV19 CASKGAGESGANVLTF TGTGCCAGTAAGGGGGCAGGTGAATCTGGGGCCAACGTCCTGACTTTC
TRBD2 TRBJ2-7 . TRBV5-6 CASSGGTSGYEQYF TGTGCCAGCAGCGGGGGGACTAGCGGCTACGAGCAGTACTTC
. TRBJ1-4 . TRBV28 CASKTGGDFATNEKLFF TGTGCCAGCAAAACGGGGGGGGACTTTGCAACTAATGAAAAACTGTTTTTT
TRBD2 TRBJ2-5 . TRBV29-1 CSTSSGEETQYF TGCAGCACATCTAGCGGGGAAGAGACCCAGTACTTC
TRBD2 TRBJ2-5 . TRBV30 CAWAPFGTMPTQYF TGTGCCTGGGCCCCCTTCGGGACTATGCCGACCCAGTACTTC
. TRBJ1-1 . TRBV10-3 CAISDRQWAEAFF TGTGCCATCAGTGACCGACAGTGGGCCGAAGCTTTCTTT
TRBD1 TRBJ1-6 few TRBV9 CASSVLPGQGVSPLHF TGTGCCAGCAGCGTCCTCCCGGGACAGGGTGTTTCACCCCTCCACTTT
TRBD1 TRBJ1-1 once TRBV28 CASSPGQGRGLNTEAFF TGTGCCAGCAGTCCCGGACAGGGGCGAGGGTTGAACACTGAAGCTTTCTTT
TRBD1 TRBJ2-7 . TRBV6-2/TRBV6-3 CASSYKYRDSYEQYF TGTGCCAGCAGTTACAAATACCGGGACAGCTACGAGCAGTACTTC
TRBD1 TRBJ1-3 . TRBV6-5 CASSYVPGGNTIYF TGTGCCAGCAGTTACGTCCCAGGGGGGAACACCATATATTTT
TRBD1 TRBJ1-1 . TRBV5-1 CASRGQGENTEAFF TGCGCCAGCAGGGGACAGGGAGAGAACACTGAAGCTTTCTTT
TRBD1 TRBJ2-1 . TRBV4-1 CASSQVGQIYNEQFF TGCGCCAGCAGCCAAGTGGGACAGATATACAATGAGCAGTTCTTC
. TRBJ2-1 . TRBV9 CASTPEGRAYNEQFF TGTGCCAGCACCCCGGAGGGAAGGGCCTACAATGAGCAGTTCTTC
TRBD1 TRBJ2-5 . TRBV5-6 CASSLGQGQETQYF TGTGCCAGCAGCTTGGGACAGGGGCAAGAGACCCAGTACTTC
. TRBJ1-1 few TRBV3-1/TRBV3-2 CASSQGGVGYEAFF TGTGCCAGCAGCCAAGGGGGGGTCGGCTATGAAGCTTTCTTT
TRBD1 TRBJ2-7 . TRBV9 CASSNRDRGIYEQYF TGTGCCAGCAGCAACCGGGACAGGGGGATTTACGAGCAGTACTTC
. TRBJ1-6 . TRBV28 CASSRRINSPLHF TGTGCCAGCAGTAGGCGGATTAATTCACCCCTCCACTTT
. TRBJ1-5 . TRBV7-9 CAGSQGENQPQHF TGTGCCGGTTCCCAGGGCGAAAATCAGCCCCAGCATTTT
. TRBJ1-5 . TRBV6-2/TRBV6-3 CASSLQGDQPQHF TGTGCCAGCAGCCTACAGGGAGATCAGCCCCAGCATTTT
TRBD1 TRBJ1-2 . TRBV27 CASSSDRGGYTF TGTGCCAGCAGTTCAGACAGGGGTGGCTACACCTTC
. TRBJ1-4 . TRBV6-6 CATLGGQNEKLFF TGTGCCACCCTCGGAGGCCAAAATGAAAAACTGTTTTTT
. TRBJ2-2 . TRBV7-6 CASSLTRQNTGELFF TGTGCCAGCAGCTTGACGAGACAGAACACCGGGGAGCTGTTTTTT
. TRBJ1-1 . TRBV6-5 CASSYRRNTEAFF TGTGCCAGCAGTTACAGGAGGAACACTGAAGCTTTCTTT
TRBD1 TRBJ1-6 . TRBV5-1 CASSRRTGDNSPLHF TGCGCCAGCAGCCGGCGGACAGGGGACAATTCACCCCTCCACTTT
TRBD1 TRBJ1-1 . TRBV11-2 CASSPHGTGYTEAFF TGTGCCAGCAGCCCCCATGGGACAGGGTACACTGAAGCTTTCTTT
. TRBJ1-1 . TRBV19 CASSTGLGLNTEAFF TGTGCCAGTAGTACGGGACTTGGGTTGAACACTGAAGCTTTCTTT
. TRBJ1-2 . TRBV6-6 CASSSPTSYYGYTF TGTGCCAGCAGTTCACCGACATCCTACTATGGCTACACCTTC